This T cell receptor beta chain is from a study of T cells in Graves' hyperthyroidism and ophthalmopathy. The investigators amplified TCR beta CDR3 regions from RNA transcripts. The HTBI set primed first-round TCR CDR3 RT-PCR. TCRdb re-called the multiplex PCR reads with MiXCR, one entry per CDR3 protein. This sample yields about 600,000 distinct CDR3 sequences, of which 12% to 15% are seen a single time; 7.1% belongs to the top ten. This clonotype was seen many times. J lost 0 bases, V lost 1 base, and 4 bases had no gene match. Germline V lookup: CDR1 SNHLY, CDR2 FYNNEI. This CDR3 has 18 residues. The cohort's ophthalmopathy patients, a group with duration under 3 months, had a Clinical Activity Score of at least 3 and a NOSPECS grade of at least 4.

This sequence was found in a woman under 30 with Graves' ophthalmopathy. The sequencing sample was made of blood. The V gene is TRBV2, the J gene TRBJ2-6, with 9 bases matching TRBD2. The CDR3 nucleotides read TGTGCCAGCAGTGAAGGGGGTAGCGGGAGCTCTGGGGCCAACGTCCTGACTTTC. Translation: CASSEGGSGSSGANVLTF. Full variable domain (rest looked up from reference TRBV2 and TRBJ2-6): EPEVTQTPSHQVTQMGQEVILRCVPISNHLYFYWYRQILGQKVEFLVSFYNNEISEKSEIFDDQFSVERPDGSNFTLKIRSTKLEDSAMYFCASSEGGSGSSGANVLTFGAGSRLTVL.